This T cell receptor beta chain is from a study of cytotoxic CD8 clonotypes in ibrutinib-treated CLL. Study-wide findings and caveats: Samples were collected at differing times from sustained-remission and progressing patients.

Per germline, CDR1 SGHVS and CDR2 FNYEAQ. CDR3 length: 18 residues. V was pared by 0 bases and J by 4 bases, with 10 bases of the junction left unmatched. Worth noting for this clone: The antigen is not known.

Extraction of roughly 2 micrograms of genomic DNA from cryopreserved PBMCs supplied material for TCR beta libraries. The assay was immunoSEQ multiplex PCR, and TCRdb's table has in-frame clones only and misses some. Of some 85,000 clones in the sample, approximately 77% were seen once. The sequence was obtained from a human donor with chronic lymphocytic leukemia. This rearrangement joins TRBV7-6 to TRBJ2-2, with 8 bases fitting TRBD1. Sequenced material: PBMCs, taken after 24 months of ibrutinib treatment. CDR3 residues: CASSLAAGTGRSTGELFF. The CDR3 DNA sequence: TGTGCCAGCAGCTTAGCGGCCGGGACAGGCAGGAGCACCGGGGAGCTGTTTTTT.